This is a list of T cell receptor beta chains from one sample in a study of T cell responses to AZD1222 COVID-19 vaccine. Assay used: immunoSEQ multiplex PCR; TCRdb lists only in-frame clones, some missing. The repertoire includes over 130,000 clones, 80% to 95% of them detected once, and more than 5% sits in the top ten. The input for sequencing was peripheral blood, taken on day 0 of AZD1222 vaccination. Receptor source: an adult in good health. The CDR3 runs from the conserved cysteine through the conserved F or W. Fields, in order: clone size, V gene, J gene, D gene, CDR3 DNA, CDR3 protein. The D gene is left open where the match is weak. The size of a clone is reported for some rows only, either as once, few or many, or as a class for expanded clones.

clone_size: -
v_call: TRBV2
j_call: TRBJ1-3
d_call: TRBD1
cdr3_nt: TGTGCCAGCAGTGTTGGGACAGTCTTTGGAAACACCATATATTTT
cdr3_aa: CASSVGTVFGNTIYF

clone_size: -
v_call: TRBV29-1
j_call: TRBJ1-4
d_call: TRBD1
cdr3_nt: TGCAGCTACACCCAGGGGGCTCAACTGTTTTTT
cdr3_aa: CSYTQGAQLFF

clone_size: -
v_call: TRBV7-2
j_call: TRBJ1-3
d_call: -
cdr3_nt: TGTGCCAGCAGCCCGAACGCGGGACAACCTTACTCTGGAAACACCATATATTTT
cdr3_aa: CASSPNAGQPYSGNTIYF

clone_size: once
v_call: TRBV28
j_call: TRBJ2-7
d_call: TRBD1
cdr3_nt: TGTGCCAGCAGTGCACCGGGACAGAACACCTACGAGCAGTACTTC
cdr3_aa: CASSAPGQNTYEQYF

clone_size: once
v_call: TRBV28
j_call: TRBJ1-2
d_call: TRBD1
cdr3_nt: TGTGCCAGCAGCCCTAGGACAGGGAACTATGGCTACACCTTC
cdr3_aa: CASSPRTGNYGYTF

clone_size: -
v_call: TRBV7-9
j_call: TRBJ2-2
d_call: -
cdr3_nt: TGTGCCAGCAGCCTCAACAGGGTAGGAGACACCGGGGAGCTGTTTTTT
cdr3_aa: CASSLNRVGDTGELFF

clone_size: once
v_call: TRBV4-1
j_call: TRBJ1-2
d_call: TRBD1
cdr3_nt: TGCGCCAGCAGCCAAGAGGGACAGGGCTATGGCTACACCTTC
cdr3_aa: CASSQEGQGYGYTF

clone_size: -
v_call: TRBV28
j_call: TRBJ1-6
d_call: -
cdr3_nt: TGTGCCAGCAGTGAACGGGATTCACCCCTCCACTTT
cdr3_aa: CASSERDSPLHF

clone_size: -
v_call: TRBV5-5
j_call: TRBJ2-2
d_call: -
cdr3_nt: TGTGCCAGCAGCTTGTGGACCGGGGAGCTGTTTTTT
cdr3_aa: CASSLWTGELFF

clone_size: few
v_call: TRBV5-5
j_call: TRBJ2-7
d_call: TRBD2
cdr3_nt: TGTGCCAGCAGCTTGACTCGGGGGGGCAGAAACTACGAGCAGTACTTC
cdr3_aa: CASSLTRGGRNYEQYF

clone_size: -
v_call: TRBV5-6
j_call: TRBJ2-5
d_call: -
cdr3_nt: TGTGCCAGCAGCTATGCGGGGTTCGAGGGGGAGACCCAGTACTTC
cdr3_aa: CASSYAGFEGETQYF

clone_size: -
v_call: TRBV5-1
j_call: TRBJ2-7
d_call: -
cdr3_nt: TGCGCCAGTTCCCGGGACTCCTACGAGCAGTACTTC
cdr3_aa: CASSRDSYEQYF

clone_size: -
v_call: TRBV27
j_call: TRBJ1-2
d_call: -
cdr3_nt: TGTGCCAGCAGTTTATCGATCTACTATGGCTACACCTTC
cdr3_aa: CASSLSIYYGYTF

clone_size: -
v_call: TRBV5-1
j_call: TRBJ2-5
d_call: -
cdr3_nt: TGCGCCAGCAGCTTGGCATGGAGAGAGACCCAGTACTTC
cdr3_aa: CASSLAWRETQYF

clone_size: once
v_call: TRBV10-3
j_call: TRBJ2-7
d_call: TRBD1
cdr3_nt: TGTGCCACCACCGTCGGACAGGAGGTCCACGAGCAGTACTTC
cdr3_aa: CATTVGQEVHEQYF

clone_size: -
v_call: TRBV4-1
j_call: TRBJ1-2
d_call: -
cdr3_nt: TGCGCCAGCAGCCAACAGGGAAACTATGGCTACACCTTC
cdr3_aa: CASSQQGNYGYTF

clone_size: -
v_call: TRBV27
j_call: TRBJ2-1
d_call: TRBD2
cdr3_nt: TGTGCCAGCAGTTTATTACTAATAGCGGGAGAAAGTTTGCAGTTCTTC
cdr3_aa: CASSLLLIAGESLQFF

clone_size: once
v_call: TRBV27
j_call: TRBJ2-6
d_call: -
cdr3_nt: TGTGCCAGCAGTTCTGAGACCACTGGGGCCAACGTCCTGACTTTC
cdr3_aa: CASSSETTGANVLTF

clone_size: -
v_call: TRBV7-9
j_call: TRBJ2-1
d_call: TRBD2
cdr3_nt: TGTGCCAGCAGAAGTAGCGGGAAGGGCAGAAGCAATGAGCAGTTCTTC
cdr3_aa: CASRSSGKGRSNEQFF

clone_size: -
v_call: TRBV28
j_call: TRBJ2-1
d_call: TRBD2
cdr3_nt: TGTGCCAGCAGTTTCCCCGGACTAGCGGGAGTCCCCTACAATGAGCAGTTCTTC
cdr3_aa: CASSFPGLAGVPYNEQFF

clone_size: once
v_call: TRBV6-1
j_call: TRBJ1-2
d_call: -
cdr3_nt: TGTGCCAGCAGTGAATACAGGGCGTATACCTTC
cdr3_aa: CASSEYRAYTF

clone_size: -
v_call: TRBV19
j_call: TRBJ1-6
d_call: -
cdr3_nt: TGTGCCAGTAGTATCGTCGCAAGCTCCTATAATTCACCCCTCCACTTT
cdr3_aa: CASSIVASSYNSPLHF

clone_size: -
v_call: TRBV27
j_call: TRBJ2-7
d_call: -
cdr3_nt: TGTGCCAGCAGTTTAGGGGGAGGACTAACCTACGAGCAGTACTTC
cdr3_aa: CASSLGGGLTYEQYF

clone_size: -
v_call: TRBV14
j_call: TRBJ2-7
d_call: -
cdr3_nt: TGTGCCAGCAGCCTTGACAACGAGCAGTACTTC
cdr3_aa: CASSLDNEQYF

clone_size: -
v_call: TRBV4-2
j_call: TRBJ1-4
d_call: -
cdr3_nt: TGTGCCAGCAGCCAAGAACCGGGGTGGGAAGAAAAACTGTTTTTT
cdr3_aa: CASSQEPGWEEKLFF

clone_size: -
v_call: TRBV27
j_call: TRBJ2-3
d_call: -
cdr3_nt: TGTGCCAGCAGTTCTCCCCTAACAGATACGCAGTATTTT
cdr3_aa: CASSSPLTDTQYF

clone_size: -
v_call: TRBV9
j_call: TRBJ2-1
d_call: TRBD2
cdr3_nt: TGTGCCAGCAGCTTAGCGGGAGTCTCCTACAATGAGCAGTTCTTC
cdr3_aa: CASSLAGVSYNEQFF

clone_size: -
v_call: TRBV21-1
j_call: TRBJ2-3
d_call: -
cdr3_nt: TGTGCCAGCAGCAAATCTTGCCTAGCGGGAGTTGTCACAGATACGCAGTATTTT
cdr3_aa: CASSKSCLAGVVTDTQYF

clone_size: -
v_call: TRBV5-1
j_call: TRBJ2-1
d_call: -
cdr3_nt: TGCGCCAGCAGGGGACACGGAAGCTCCTACAATGAGCAGTTCTTC
cdr3_aa: CASRGHGSSYNEQFF

clone_size: -
v_call: TRBV5-1
j_call: TRBJ2-3
d_call: -
cdr3_nt: TGCGCCAGCAGAAGCCAAGGCACAGATACGCAGTATTTT
cdr3_aa: CASRSQGTDTQYF

clone_size: -
v_call: TRBV18
j_call: TRBJ1-5
d_call: -
cdr3_nt: TGTGCCAGCTCGTGGGACTCCGGAGGCAATCAGCCCCAGCATTTT
cdr3_aa: CASSWDSGGNQPQHF

clone_size: -
v_call: TRBV12-3/TRBV12-4
j_call: TRBJ1-1
d_call: -
cdr3_nt: TGTGCCAGCAGCCCCGGTCTGATTACTGAAGCTTTCTTT
cdr3_aa: CASSPGLITEAFF

clone_size: -
v_call: TRBV27
j_call: TRBJ2-1
d_call: -
cdr3_nt: TGTGCCAGCAGCGGCGGGGTCCATGAGCAGTTCTTC
cdr3_aa: CASSGGVHEQFF

clone_size: -
v_call: TRBV5-6
j_call: TRBJ1-4
d_call: -
cdr3_nt: TGTGCCAGCAGCTTGGCCATCGAGTTAGCATCAACTAATGAAAAACTGTTTTTT
cdr3_aa: CASSLAIELASTNEKLFF

clone_size: once
v_call: TRBV7-9
j_call: TRBJ1-5
d_call: -
cdr3_nt: TGTGCCAGCAGCTTTGCAGGGGCGGGGGGTCAGCCCCAGCATTTT
cdr3_aa: CASSFAGAGGQPQHF

clone_size: -
v_call: TRBV5-3
j_call: TRBJ2-7
d_call: -
cdr3_nt: TGTGCCAGAAGCTTGGGGGGCGAGCAGTACTTC
cdr3_aa: CARSLGGEQYF

clone_size: -
v_call: TRBV5-4
j_call: TRBJ2-7
d_call: -
cdr3_nt: TGTGCCAGCAGCTTAGGGAGTTCCTACGAGCAGTACTTC
cdr3_aa: CASSLGSSYEQYF

clone_size: -
v_call: TRBV12-5
j_call: TRBJ2-1
d_call: -
cdr3_nt: TGTGCTAGTGGTTTGGACCTCGGGGGAACACACAATGAGCAGTTCTTC
cdr3_aa: CASGLDLGGTHNEQFF

clone_size: -
v_call: TRBV2
j_call: TRBJ1-1
d_call: -
cdr3_nt: TGTGCCAGCAGCCGAATTGAACAGTTGACTGAAGCTTTCTTT
cdr3_aa: CASSRIEQLTEAFF

clone_size: -
v_call: TRBV10-2
j_call: TRBJ2-2
d_call: -
cdr3_nt: TGCGCCAGCAGGCTAGTAGGCGACACCGGGGAGCTGTTTTTT
cdr3_aa: CASRLVGDTGELFF

clone_size: once
v_call: TRBV3-1/TRBV3-2
j_call: TRBJ2-7
d_call: -
cdr3_nt: TGTGCCAGCAGCCAAGTTCAGGAGGTCTCCTACGAGCAGTACTTC
cdr3_aa: CASSQVQEVSYEQYF

clone_size: -
v_call: TRBV2
j_call: TRBJ1-6
d_call: TRBD1
cdr3_nt: TGTGCCAGCAGTCCCACAGGGGGCAGATCCTATAATTCACCCCTCCACTTT
cdr3_aa: CASSPTGGRSYNSPLHF

clone_size: -
v_call: TRBV14
j_call: TRBJ1-5
d_call: -
cdr3_nt: TGTGGTGTAATGCAGCCCCAGCATTTT
cdr3_aa: CGVMQPQHF

clone_size: -
v_call: TRBV25-1
j_call: TRBJ2-5
d_call: -
cdr3_nt: TGTGCCAGCAGTCTCGGGGGACAAGAGACCCAGTACTTC
cdr3_aa: CASSLGGQETQYF

clone_size: -
v_call: TRBV5-1
j_call: TRBJ2-5
d_call: -
cdr3_nt: TGCGCCAGCAGCCCTCTCCGCCAGGGAGGCGGCGAGACCCAGTACTTC
cdr3_aa: CASSPLRQGGGETQYF

clone_size: -
v_call: TRBV7-9
j_call: TRBJ1-1
d_call: -
cdr3_nt: TGTGCCAGCAGCACCCTTCGGAACACTGAAGCTTTCTTT
cdr3_aa: CASSTLRNTEAFF

clone_size: -
v_call: TRBV28
j_call: TRBJ1-5
d_call: TRBD1
cdr3_nt: TGTGCCAGCAGCTGGGACAGCAACAATCAGCCCCAGCATTTT
cdr3_aa: CASSWDSNNQPQHF

clone_size: -
v_call: TRBV3-1/TRBV3-2
j_call: TRBJ2-7
d_call: -
cdr3_nt: TGTGCCAGCAGCCAAGATAGAGCGCCTCGCTACGAGCAGTACTTC
cdr3_aa: CASSQDRAPRYEQYF

clone_size: once
v_call: TRBV18
j_call: TRBJ1-1
d_call: -
cdr3_nt: TGTGCCAGCTCATGGTTCGGAGGAACGGGCTTAGAGAACACTGAAGCTTTCTTT
cdr3_aa: CASSWFGGTGLENTEAFF

clone_size: -
v_call: TRBV7-9
j_call: TRBJ1-2
d_call: TRBD1
cdr3_nt: TGTGCCAGCCTCCAGGGGGAGGGTGGCTACACCTTC
cdr3_aa: CASLQGEGGYTF

clone_size: -
v_call: TRBV7-9
j_call: TRBJ2-7
d_call: -
cdr3_nt: TGTGCCAGCAGCTTACAATCGGCAAGTTACGAGCAGTACTTC
cdr3_aa: CASSLQSASYEQYF

clone_size: -
v_call: TRBV4-2
j_call: TRBJ2-7
d_call: -
cdr3_nt: TGTGCCAGCAGCCAGGAAGCCGGGACTGAGGTCTACGAGCAGTACTTC
cdr3_aa: CASSQEAGTEVYEQYF

clone_size: -
v_call: TRBV7-2
j_call: TRBJ2-1
d_call: -
cdr3_nt: TGTGCCAGCATGGGGGAGGCCTACAATGAGCAGTTCTTC
cdr3_aa: CASMGEAYNEQFF

clone_size: -
v_call: TRBV7-8
j_call: TRBJ1-6
d_call: -
cdr3_nt: TGTGCCAGCAGCTTAGGGGTCGCGGGAAATAATTCACCCCTCCACTTT
cdr3_aa: CASSLGVAGNNSPLHF